Listed below are T cell receptor beta chains from one sample, sequenced in a study of cytomegalovirus exposure and HLA in healthy donors. Assay used: immunoSEQ multiplex PCR; TCRdb lists only in-frame clones, some missing. The table includes 150,000 to 200,000 clones, around nine tenths detected once. Sequencing was performed on PBMCs. Receptor source: a woman aged 25 to 39 in good health and CMV-seronegative. Both conserved end residues are trimmed from each CDR3. Clone size, where shown, is once, few, many, or a class for clones that have expanded.

TRBJ1-1 | NA | 11 | TRBV19 | ASSWDRYTEAF
TRBJ2-1 | NA | 12 | TRBV6-5 | ASSRLDRGGEQF
TRBJ1-2 | NA | 11 | TRBV5-4 | ASSFTGVHGYT
TRBJ2-1 | NA | 10 | TRBV28 | ASSAGSGEQF
TRBJ1-1 | NA | 13 | TRBV5-1 | ASSLDRGGGTEAF
TRBJ2-2 | NA | 13 | TRBV6-1 | ASSSGGGNTGELF
TRBJ1-4 | NA | 11 | TRBV29-1 | SAEDRGNEKLF
TRBJ2-7 | NA | 15 | TRBV9 | ASSADSWTGGIGEQY
TRBJ1-5 | few | 12 | TRBV29-1 | SVGSGAQGQPQH
TRBJ1-2 | NA | 11 | TRBV6-1 | ASQSGAEYGYT
TRBJ2-1 | NA | 14 | TRBV4-2 | ASSQDEGLAYNEQF
TRBJ2-1 | NA | 13 | TRBV27 | ASSSRLAGDNEQF